This TCR beta chain was sequenced during a study of cytomegalovirus exposure and HLA in healthy donors. Study outcomes and limitations: A later analysis found TCR association rates differed by HLA locus, highest for DRB1 and lowest for HLA-C.

With 60 Vbeta and 13 Jbeta primers, the PCR was carried out. Produced via immunoSEQ multiplex PCR; TCRdb's table is partial and in-frame only. The repertoire holds 150,000 to 200,000 clones, with around 83% as singletons. On this clone itself: Its antigen remains unknown.

CDR1 is MNHEY, CDR2 SMNVEV, per germline (reference sequence). V was cut by 5 bases and J by 4 bases, with 12 bases left in between. The CDR3 consists of 14 residues. The clonotype comes from a woman under 30 in good health and CMV-seronegative. The sequencing sample was made of PBMCs. The chain uses TRBV27 and TRBJ2-1, with D perhaps matching TRBD1 (6 bases). The CDR3 protein is CASSTYRVYNEQFF. The CDR3 DNA reads TGTGCCAGCAGTACCTACAGGGTTTACAATGAGCAGTTCTTC.